This record concerns one T cell receptor (beta chain) sequence. The clone's antigen remains unknown. The record has no base qualities; no much larger clone is one base away. Additional DNA sequences in this sample encode the identical CDR3. The data belong to a study of blood T cell repertoires in COVID-19 (dated by TCRdb to 2018 to 2020). Describing the broader study: Collaborator samples came from the United States, Italy and Spain and covered acute and convalescent phases of COVID-19. Subjects who had been exposed to COVID-19, were actively infected with it, or had recovered from it provided the deeply sampled blood TCRbeta repertoires that made up the dataset. The samples were drawn from the first 160 participants of the ongoing ImmuneRACE study and from some 1,300 subjects provided by 6 global collaborators. Where available, HLA class I and class II types were taken from metadata supplied by the sample provider and were not determined by assay-based typing. The prospective study material was composed of cDNA or gDNA derived from T cells, B-cell-depleted T cells, or PBMCs. The sample metadata nearly always contained a de-identified subject ID, COVID-19 status, age in years and sex. The repertoires were made available in a free public database intended to serve as a resource for research on the immune response to SARS-CoV-2. The paper's findings and limits, for the study overall: The quantity of clinical and demographic metadata differed by source and by participant and was supplied without curation.

One collaborating source in Seattle enrolled patients while the patients were actively infected and followed the patients over time throughout the course of disease. Whole blood was collected in K2EDTA tubes by collaborating institutions according to the institutions' own protocols. For TCRbeta analysis, collaborator samples were shipped as frozen whole blood, as isolated PBMCs, or as DNA extracted from either sample type. TCRbeta CDR3 regions were amplified from genomic DNA using the immunoSEQ Assay, a bias-controlled multiplex PCR. The source study handled its data this way. The number of nucleated cells in each sample was estimated by amplification of reference gene primers within the assay. To quantify the absolute abundance of each unique TCRbeta CDR3 rearrangement, sequence reads were collapsed and filtered. For each sample, productive Simpson clonality was calculated by taking the square root of Simpson's diversity index across productive rearrangements. In TCRdb, the immuneACCESS table is reduced to in-frame sequences with V and J assigned. These tables do not hold every clone; where another copy was compared, an unresolved V gene accounts for under half, and the others remain unexplained. Clone size and the V and J calls come from that table; the DNA yielded D and trimming. Here the sample has about 160,000 clones; over 75% occur a single time. Jointly, the top ten make up less than 8% of the sample.

CDR3 length: 16 amino acids, cysteine to phenylalanine. Here the CDR3 DNA is all that survives: 48 bases in frame from base 1. The junction shows trimming of 2 bases on V and 0 bases on J, and the gene matches do not reach 1 base of it. CDR1 and CDR2, looked up from the germline V gene, are SGHDN and FVKESK. The source is a man older than 75 with COVID-19, enrolled during active disease. This sequence uses TRBV14 and TRBJ1-4; 9 junctional bases match TRBD1. Sample: peripheral blood. CDR3 sequence: CASSQRQGATNEKLFF. In nucleotides, the sequence is TGTGCCAGCAGCCAACGACAGGGGGCAACTAATGAAAAACTGTTTTTT.